The rows below give T cell receptor beta chains drawn from one sample of a study of cytomegalovirus exposure and HLA in healthy donors. Some clones are missing from TCRdb's copy, which holds only in-frame ones; the method was immunoSEQ multiplex PCR. This repertoire shows about 43,000 clones, 45% to 60% found once; its top ten account for approximately 5.5%. Sequenced: PBMCs. The receptor set was obtained from a man aged 55-75 years in good health and CMV-seronegative. Both conserved end residues are part of each CDR3. The D gene is left open where the match is weak. Expanded clones are given a class, and other clones once, few, many or no size at all.

d_call cdr3_length j_call v_call clone_size cdr3_nt cdr3_aa
. 15 TRBJ1-1 TRBV28 . TGTGCCAGCAGTTTAGAATACGGGGGGAACACTGAAGCTTTCTTT CASSLEYGGNTEAFF
TRBD2 14 TRBJ2-7 TRBV5-1 few TGCGCCAGCAGCTCCGGGACTAGCAGTTACGAGCAGTACTTC CASSSGTSSYEQYF
. 15 TRBJ1-5 TRBV30 . TGTGCCTGGCAAGATCCAGGGAATCAGCAACAGCCCCAGCATTTT CAWQDPGNQQQPQHF
. 14 TRBJ2-1 TRBV7-2 few TGTGCCAGCAGCCCCCGGAGGTCCCCCGCTGAGCAGTTCTTC CASSPRRSPAEQFF
. 13 TRBJ1-1 TRBV10-1 . TGCGCCAGCGCTGAACAGGTGAACACTGAAGCTTTCTTT CASAEQVNTEAFF
. 12 TRBJ1-1 TRBV7-8 . TGTGCCAGCAGCTTAGTCGGGGGGGAAGCTTTCTTT CASSLVGGEAFF
. 11 TRBJ2-5 TRBV20-1 . TGCAGTGTACCGGGTTCACAGACCCAGTACTTC CSVPGSQTQYF
. 13 TRBJ2-5 TRBV27 . TGTGCCAGCAGTTTCGCGGGGCAAGAGACCCAGTACTTC CASSFAGQETQYF
. 15 TRBJ1-3 TRBV6-1 . TGTGCCAGCAGTGCAAAACCGAGCTCTGGAAACACCATATATTTT CASSAKPSSGNTIYF
TRBD1 14 TRBJ1-4 TRBV7-9 . TGTGCCAGCAGCTTAAGACAGGGGAATGAAAAACTGTTTTTT CASSLRQGNEKLFF
. 12 TRBJ1-1 TRBV28 . TGTGCCAGCCTCTCCGGGATCACCCAAGCTTTCTTT CASLSGITQAFF
. 14 TRBJ2-7 TRBV6-1 few TGTGCCAGCCGGCCAGTCCACAGCTCCTACGAGCAGTACTTC CASRPVHSSYEQYF
TRBD1 20 TRBJ1-5 TRBV7-8 . TGTGCCAGCAGCTTAGTCCTAACAGGGGCCTGGGGGTATAGCAATCAGCCCCAGCATTTT CASSLVLTGAWGYSNQPQHF
. 13 TRBJ1-2 TRBV25-1 . TGTGCCAGCAGTGAATGGAAGGGGTCTGGCTACACCTTC CASSEWKGSGYTF
. 11 TRBJ1-2 TRBV6-5 . TGTGCCAGCACGTCAGGGTATGGCTACACCTTC CASTSGYGYTF
TRBD1 14 TRBJ2-5 TRBV6-5 . TGTGCCAGCAGTCGGGACAGGGGTCGGGAGACCCAGTACTTC CASSRDRGRETQYF
. 13 TRBJ1-2 TRBV25-1 . TGTGCCAGCAGTGTGACAGGCAACTATGGCTACACCTTC CASSVTGNYGYTF
TRBD2 16 TRBJ2-1 TRBV2 few TGTGCCAGCAGTGAAGAAAGACTACTCGGGAGGAATGAGCAGTTCTTC CASSEERLLGRNEQFF
TRBD2 16 TRBJ2-3 TRBV6-6 few TGTGCCAGCAGTTCTTCCGGGACTAGAAACCCAGATACGCAGTATTTT CASSSSGTRNPDTQYF
TRBD1 14 TRBJ1-2 TRBV9 few TGTGCCAGCAGCCGCGGACAGGGGGACTATGGCTACACCTTC CASSRGQGDYGYTF
. 14 TRBJ2-6 TRBV27 . TGTGCCAGCAGATCAAATTCTGGGGCCAACGTCCTGACTTTC CASRSNSGANVLTF
. 18 TRBJ2-2 TRBV2 few TGTGCCAGCAGTCACATCCTGGGTCGGGTCCTGAACACCGGGGAGCTGTTTTTT CASSHILGRVLNTGELFF
. 14 TRBJ2-7 TRBV7-2 . TGTGCCAGCAAAATAGACAGATTCTCCTACGAGCAGTACTTC CASKIDRFSYEQYF
TRBD2 12 TRBJ2-7 TRBV29-1 . TGCAGCGCCGGACTAGCGGGAGCCGAGCAGTACTTC CSAGLAGAEQYF
TRBD1 15 TRBJ1-1 TRBV2 . TGTGCCAGCAACTCGGACAGGGGGCGGGCCACTGAAGCTTTCTTT CASNSDRGRATEAFF
TRBD1 14 TRBJ2-5 TRBV30 . TGTGCCTGGAGTACGGACAGGGGGCAAGAGACCCAGTACTTC CAWSTDRGQETQYF
. 11 TRBJ2-7 TRBV28 . TGTGCCAGCAGCGACAGACGGGAGCAGTACTTC CASSDRREQYF
. 14 TRBJ2-7 TRBV10-1 . TGCGCCAGCAGTGATGGGGGGAGCTCCTACGAGCAGTACTTC CASSDGGSSYEQYF
. 13 TRBJ1-5 TRBV2 few TGTGCCAGCAGTGTAGATTCCCGACAGCCCCAGCATTTT CASSVDSRQPQHF
. 13 TRBJ1-1 TRBV2 . TGTGCCAGCACCGGTACAGTTAACACTGAAGCTTTCTTT CASTGTVNTEAFF
. 13 TRBJ1-1 TRBV29-1 once TGCAGCTCCAATCCGGGGATCAACACTGAAGCTTTCTTT CSSNPGINTEAFF
TRBD1 14 TRBJ2-7 TRBV5-1 once TGCGCCAGCAGCCGAGGGACAGTTGCCTACGAGCAGTACTTC CASSRGTVAYEQYF
. 14 TRBJ1-5 TRBV25-1 . TGTGCCACCTCCCTCTATTATAGCAATCAGCCCCAGCATTTT CATSLYYSNQPQHF
. 15 TRBJ1-4 TRBV10-3 . TGTGCCATCAGTGAGTCTACAGCCGGTAATGAAAAACTGTTTTTT CAISESTAGNEKLFF
TRBD2 14 TRBJ2-7 TRBV11-1 few TGTGCCAGCAGCTTGGCCGGGACTACCTACGAGCAGTACTTC CASSLAGTTYEQYF
TRBD1 13 TRBJ2-1 TRBV7-2 few TGTGCCAGCAGCTTGACAGGGAATGGTGAGCAGTTCTTC CASSLTGNGEQFF
. 14 TRBJ2-2 TRBV18 . TGTGCCAGCTCACAACTGATGAACACCGGGGAGCTGTTTTTT CASSQLMNTGELFF
TRBD1 15 TRBJ2-5 TRBV7-9 . TGTGCCAGCAGCTTAGGAACAGACAGGGAAGAGACCCAGTACTTC CASSLGTDREETQYF
TRBD1 14 TRBJ2-7 TRBV6-1 . TGTGCCAGCATTCCGGGACAGTCTACCTACGAGCAGTACTTC CASIPGQSTYEQYF
. 14 TRBJ2-7 TRBV13 . TGTGCCAGCAGCTTAGGCTCATTTGCGTACGAGCAGTACTTC CASSLGSFAYEQYF
TRBD1 14 TRBJ2-3 TRBV7-3 . TGTGCCAGCAGCCGAGGACAGGGACCAGATACGCAGTATTTT CASSRGQGPDTQYF
TRBD1 14 TRBJ2-7 TRBV11-1 many TGTGCCAGCAGCTATTCGGGACAGGGCTACGAGCAGTACTTC CASSYSGQGYEQYF